The source of this T cell receptor beta chain is a study of cytomegalovirus exposure and HLA in healthy donors. The CDR3 extends over 13 amino acids. Looked up from germline, CDR1 is SNHLY and CDR2 is FYNNEI. V was clipped by 7 bases and J by 3 bases, with 13 bases between them. Primers: 60 Vbeta forward and 13 Jbeta reverse. Only in-frame clones appear in the TCRdb table, and some are missing; sequencing was by immunoSEQ multiplex PCR. The repertoire holds about 120,000 clones, with under 80% as singletons. This TCR was recovered from a man aged 55-75 years in good health and CMV-seropositive. Sequenced: PBMCs. The V and J genes are TRBV2 and TRBJ2-7, with D maybe TRBD1 (6 bases). CDR3: CASNPQGNYEQYF. CDR3 in DNA: TGTGCCAGCAATCCACAGGGAAACTACGAGCAGTACTTC.